The 20 T cell receptor beta chains below come from one sample, sequenced in a study of T cell repertoires in cytomegalovirus infection. Antigens of these TCRs are unknown. TCRdb re-analysed the reads in MiXCR, keeping a single row per CDR3 protein. The sample yields 380,000 or so distinct CDR3 sequences, about 34% seen once. Sequencing used cultured PBMCs, obtained from culture after CMV antigen stimulation. The source is a human donor in good health (CMV status not recorded). Some clones in this sample may be carry-over from other donors' samples.

This clonotype has only a few counts. The J gene is TRBJ2-6, the V gene TRBV7-6, with D possibly TRBD2 on 5 matching bases. Trimming pared 5 bases from V and 4 bases from J, leaving 12 bases between. Germline V lookup: CDR1 SGHVS, CDR2 FNYEAQ. The CDR3 consists of 15 residues. The CDR3 here is CASSDGVAGANVLTF. CDR3 nucleotide sequence: TGTGCCAGCAGCGACGGGGTTGCCGGGGCCAACGTCCTGACTTTC.

This clonotype was picked up a small number of times. The chain carries TRBV7-8 and TRBJ2-7; possible D gene TRBD1, 6 bases. The germline gives CDR1 SGHVS, CDR2 FQNEAQ. This CDR3 comprises 14 residues. V was pared by 1 base and J by 10 bases, with 17 bases between. The CDR3, as DNA: TGTGCCAGCAGCTTAGGTACGGGTGGACAGAGCCAGTACGTC. Protein sequence: CASSLGTGGQSQYV.

This clonotype was observed a handful of times. The chain combines TRBV7-2 with TRBJ1-1; maybe TRBD1 (6 bases). The CDR3 sequence is 14 residues long. V was cut by 6 bases and J by 5 bases, with 16 bases left in between. The germline gives CDR1 SGHTA, CDR2 FQGNSA. The CDR3 reads CASSPLGGQTEAFF. CDR3 DNA: TGTGCCAGCAGTCCTTTAGGGGGGCAGACTGAAGCTTTCTTT.

This clonotype showed up just a few times. This CDR3 reads CASSSGGLSNQPQHF. The CDR3 bases are TGTGCCAGCAGTTCCGGAGGGCTGAGCAATCAGCCCCAGCATTTT. J is TRBJ1-5 and V is TRBV6-6; no reliable D call. CDR3 length: 15 amino acids. V was shortened by 4 bases and J by 1 base, with 11 bases between the two germline ends. The germline V gene encodes CDR1 MNHNY and CDR2 SVGAGI (reference sequence).

This sequence joins TRBV12-3 or TRBV12-4 and TRBJ2-5; D gene ambiguous. Between the trimmed V and J ends, which lost 3 bases and 2 bases, there was a span of 10 bases. The CDR3 is 14 amino acids. The CDR3 bases are TGTGCCAGCAGTTTTAGGGCAGTTCAAGAGACCCAGTACTTC. It codes for CASSFRAVQETQYF.

The rearrangement uses TRBV4-3 and TRBJ1-1, with D possibly TRBD1 on 5 matching bases. The germline V gene has CDR1 LGHNA and CDR2 YSLEER. This CDR3 region has 13 residues. V was pared by 0 bases and J by 8 bases, with 10 bases between. CDR3 sequence: CASSQDPGREAFF. CDR3 nucleotides: TGCGCCAGCAGCCAAGATCCAGGGCGAGAAGCTTTCTTT.

This clonotype occurred a few times. The chain uses TRBV19 and TRBJ1-5; D gene uncertain. The V and J ends lost 3 bases and 1 base respectively, with 7 bases between them. Germline CDR1 reads LNHDA; CDR2 reads SQIVND (reference sequence). This CDR3 is built from 14 residues. CDR3 nucleotide sequence: TGTGCCAGTAGTATGATGGGGAGCAATCAGCCCCAGCATTTT. The encoded protein is CASSMMGSNQPQHF.

In its sample, this clonotype was seen once. The V call is TRBV9, the J call TRBJ2-2; no firm D call. Trimming stripped 2 bases from V and 0 bases from J, with 5 bases between. The CDR3 sequence is 14 residues long. Per germline, CDR1 SGDLS and CDR2 YYNGEE. CDR3: CASSVSANTGELFF. As DNA, the CDR3 is TGTGCCAGCAGCGTTTCAGCGAACACCGGGGAGCTGTTTTTT.

This clonotype was recorded a few times. This chain connects TRBV7-8 to TRBJ2-5, with D maybe TRBD1 (6 bases). The CDR3 sequence is 15 residues long. Germline V gene data show CDR1 as SGHVS and CDR2 as FQNEAQ. V was pared by 5 bases and J by 2 bases, with 15 bases between. CDR3 bases: TGTGCCAGCAGCGAATTCCGGGACAAACAAGAGACCCAGTACTTC. Protein product: CASSEFRDKQETQYF. Based on the CDR3 plus reference TRBV7-8 and TRBJ2-5, the full variable domain is GAGVSQSPRYKVAKRGQDVALRCDPISGHVSLFWYQQALGQGPEFLTYFQNEAQLDKSGLPSDRFFAERPEGSVSTLKIQRTQQEDSAVYLCASSEFRDKQETQYFGPGTRLLVL.

The chain employs TRBV15 and TRBJ2-1; a possible D gene is TRBD2 (6 bases). The CDR3 runs 15 residues. V lost 4 bases and J 3 bases, leaving 13 bases between the germline ends. The germline gives CDR1 LNHNV, CDR2 YYDKDF (reference sequence). The CDR3 here is CATSIDGRIYNEQFF. CDR3 coding DNA: TGTGCCACCAGCATTGACGGGAGAATCTACAATGAGCAGTTCTTC.

V and J are TRBV10-3 and TRBJ2-5; tentative D call: TRBD1 (5 bases). The ends were cut back, 4 bases at V and 4 bases at J, with 16 bases in the middle. CDR3 length equals 15 residues. Germline-derived CDR1 and CDR2 are ENHRY and SYGVKD. The CDR3 sequence is CAISVQPRAGETQYF. The CDR3 bases are TGTGCCATCAGTGTCCAACCCAGGGCTGGAGAGACCCAGTACTTC.

This chain joins TRBV12-3 or TRBV12-4 and TRBJ2-3; 8 positions agree with TRBD1. The trim removed 7 bases at V and 2 bases at J, leaving 8 bases unmatched. CDR3 length equals 15 residues. CDR3 DNA sequence: TGTGCCAGCAACTCCTGGACAGGGTACACAGATACGCAGTATTTT. It translates to CASNSWTGYTDTQYF.

The V call is TRBV6-6, the J call TRBJ2-7; 7 nucleotides match TRBD1. Germline values: CDR1 MNHNY, CDR2 SVGAGI (reference sequence). This CDR3 has 14 residues. J was trimmed by 3 bases and V by 2 bases; bases with no gene match: 4. CDR3 in DNA: TGTGCCAGCAGTTACCTCGACAGGGTCTACGAGCAGTACTTC. This translates into CASSYLDRVYEQYF.

This clonotype occurred a few times. The chain couples TRBV6-5 to TRBJ2-5, with 10 nucleotides matching TRBD2. Looked up from germline, CDR1 is MNHEY and CDR2 is SVGAGI. V shed 2 bases and J 4 bases; nucleotides not matched to a gene: 10. The CDR3 is 17 residues long. The CDR3 DNA reads TGTGCCAGCAGTTACGGGCTAGCGGGAGAAGGTTCAGAGACCCAGTACTTC. This sequence encodes CASSYGLAGEGSETQYF.

This clonotype was detected only a few times. CDR3 DNA sequence: TGCAGCGTCCTCCAGGCCGGGAGGGCCCCCGGGGAGCTGTTTTTT. Amino acid sequence: CSVLQAGRAPGELFF. The chain has TRBV29-1 and TRBJ2-2; TRBD2 matches 8 bases. The trim removed 6 bases at V and 6 bases at J, leaving 12 bases unmatched. The germline CDR1 and CDR2 sequences are SQVTM and ANQGSEA. CDR3 length: 15 amino acids.

This clonotype occurred a few times. The chain couples TRBV12-5 to TRBJ2-3, with TRBD2 identical over 8 bases. The CDR3 loop spans 16 amino acids. After removal of 1 base from V and 2 bases from J, the junction contained 5 bases not matched to a gene. CDR1 is LGHNT and CDR2 is FRNRAP in the germline V gene. CDR3 sequence: CASGLAAGGHTDTQYF. The CDR3, as DNA: TGTGCTAGTGGTTTGGCGGCGGGAGGACACACAGATACGCAGTATTTT.

This clonotype has more than one count but fewer than ten. The CDR3 DNA follows: TGTGCCAGCAGTTACCGCCTAGCGGGCTACGAGCAGTACGTC. This sequence encodes CASSYRLAGYEQYV. V is TRBV12-3 or TRBV12-4 and J is TRBJ2-7; 8 nucleotides match TRBD2. This CDR3 is 14 amino acids long. J gave up 3 bases and V 4 bases, and 5 bases lay outside the gene matches.

The V call is TRBV10-3, the J call TRBJ2-1; 9 bases match TRBD2. CDR1 and CDR2 (germline): ENHRY, SYGVKD. The junction had 14 bases not matched to a gene; V was cut back by 10 bases and J by 7 bases. This CDR3 comprises 15 residues. The CDR3 loop reads CASRTSVQSGNEQFF. CDR3 bases: TGTGCCAGTCGGACTAGCGTACAGTCGGGGAATGAGCAGTTCTTC.

In this sample, this clonotype turned up many times. The chain joins TRBV12-3 or TRBV12-4 to TRBJ2-7; 12 bases are shared with TRBD2. The trim removed 2 bases at V and 3 bases at J, leaving 11 bases unmatched. The CDR3 totals 18 residues. CDR3 sequence reads: CASSLYSKGLAGLYEQYV. The CDR3, as DNA: TGTGCCAGCAGTTTATACTCTAAGGGACTAGCGGGCCTCTACGAGCAGTACGTC.

This clonotype was seen many times. The rearrangement uses TRBV7-2 and TRBJ2-2; 9 bases are a match to TRBD1. The CDR3 length is 16 residues. Germline trimming cut 4 bases from V and 7 bases from J; bases unmatched to any gene: 10. Germline loops: CDR1 SGHTA, CDR2 FQGNSA. Here the CDR3 DNA reads TGTGCCAGCAGCTCGAGGACAGGGGAAAGAATCGGGGAGCTGTTTTTT. Translating it yields CASSSRTGERIGELFF.